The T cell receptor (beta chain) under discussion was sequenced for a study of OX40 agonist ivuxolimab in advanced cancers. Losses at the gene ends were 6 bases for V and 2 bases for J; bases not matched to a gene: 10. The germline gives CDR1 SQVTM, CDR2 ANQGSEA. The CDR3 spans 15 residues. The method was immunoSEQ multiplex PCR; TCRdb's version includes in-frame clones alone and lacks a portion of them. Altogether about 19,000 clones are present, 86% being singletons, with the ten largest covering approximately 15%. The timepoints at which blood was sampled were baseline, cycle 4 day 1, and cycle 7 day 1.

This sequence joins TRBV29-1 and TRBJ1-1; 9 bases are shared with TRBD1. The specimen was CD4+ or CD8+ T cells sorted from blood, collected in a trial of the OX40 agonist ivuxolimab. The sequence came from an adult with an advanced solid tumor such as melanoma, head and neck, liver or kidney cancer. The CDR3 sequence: CSVSRQGGKNTEAFF. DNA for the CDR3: TGCAGCGTATCCCGACAGGGGGGTAAAAACACTGAAGCTTTCTTT.